This T cell receptor beta chain was profiled in a study of Tregs in tolerant kidney transplant recipients (dated 2019 in TCRdb). With respect to the entire study: TCRbeta sequencing was used in the study to identify donor-specific regulatory T cells before combined kidney and bone marrow transplantation, and the identified cells were then tracked after transplant. TCRbeta repertoire sequencing was used in 3 healthy controls to compare several ways of expanding Tregs specific for an allogeneic donor. The full study reports these points: Expanding Tregs with activated donor B cells appeared to identify the most biologically relevant and donor-specific TCRbeta repertoire. Although technical replication error seemed to be minimal, the question of biological reproducibility was not addressed directly. Because only a small number of patients were included, the study had limitations, and the results will need to be validated in larger populations as well as under other immunosuppression protocols.

Unstimulated Tregs (CD4+CD25+CD127-), CD4+ non-Tregs (CD4+CD25-), CD4 and CD8 cells were FACS-sorted from thawed PBMCs. Healthy control blood came either as purchased buffy coats or from healthy volunteers. Healthy control blood was separated into PBMCs by Ficoll density gradient and cryopreserved, and patient PBMCs were collected both before and after transplant. Of note for this clone: This clone's antigen is unknown. One base away there is no much larger clone; base qualities are not given.

The CDR3 spans 13 residues, from the cysteine through the phenylalanine. Left in the record is the CDR3 DNA by itself, 39 bases read in frame from the first base. For TCRbeta CDR3 sequencing, genomic DNA from the sorted cells was extracted using the QIAGEN DNeasy Blood and Tissue Kit. High-throughput TCRbeta CDR3 sequencing, which included PCR amplification with bias correction and internal controls, was done commercially through immunoSEQ. Per the authors' processing: Unique productive TCRbeta sequences were defined by CDR3 nucleotide sequence where primers matched, otherwise by CDR3 amino acid sequence with Vbeta and Jbeta genes. Sorting error was corrected by removing sequences shared between sorted populations at a frequency ratio of 2:1 or less, and the remaining shared sequences were assigned to the higher population. A sequence counted as donor-reactive if, in CFSE-low cells, the sequence had a frequency of at least 0.01% and was expanded at least 5-fold compared with unstimulated cells. Jensen-Shannon divergence, calculated on the top 100 TCRbeta sequences ranked by frequency, was used to quantify repertoire divergence. When a sample had multiple sequencing runs, each run was corrected for sorting error separately and the runs were then pooled. As stored in TCRdb, this immuneACCESS dataset retains in-frame rearrangements with V and J assigned. A fraction of the clones does not appear; measured against another copy, unresolved V genes explain less than half of the discrepancy, and the remainder lacks a known reason. V and J calls and clone size are copied from that table; D and trimming were computed from the DNA. Recorded for this sample are fewer than 70,000 clones; about four fifths of them occurred a single time. The ten top clones hold less than 5.5% of the sample.

The specimen was CD4+ T cells from blood. This TCR derives from a human donor in good health. The chain joins TRBV21-1 to TRBJ2-3. TRBV21-1 is recorded as a pseudogene. CDR3 protein: CASSKRKRDTQYF. The DNA is TGTGCCAGCAGCAAACGAAAAAGGGACACGCAGTATTTT.